This T cell receptor (beta chain) was observed in a study of blood T cell repertoires in COVID-19. The repertoire was sequenced with immunoSEQ multiplex PCR; TCRdb's copy has only in-frame clones and lacks some. Here the sample spans 200,000 or so clones, roughly four fifths being singletons. The CDR3 totals 19 residues. The ends lost 1 base at V and 0 bases at J; junction bases unmatched: 5. CDR1 is LNHDA and CDR2 is SQIVND in the germline V gene (reference sequence). This receptor was taken from a woman aged 25-40 years with acute or convalescent COVID-19. The chain recombines TRBV19 with TRBJ2-6; 11 bases are shared with TRBD1. Sequencing used peripheral blood. CDR3 amino acids: CASSIGGTGGSSGANVLTF. CDR3 sequence (DNA): TGTGCCAGTAGTATAGGGGGGACAGGGGGTTCCTCTGGGGCCAACGTCCTGACTTTC.